The rows below give T cell receptor beta chains drawn from one sample of a study of shared clonotypes between healthy human individuals. The repertoire was sequenced with immunoSEQ multiplex PCR; TCRdb's copy has only in-frame clones and lacks some. The table includes millions of clones, around nine tenths detected once. Sequenced: naive CD4+ T cells sorted from blood. Source of these receptors: a man aged 18 to 30 in good health. Both conserved end residues are part of each CDR3. The D gene is left open where the match is weak. Clone size is not always given. Where it is, it says once, few, many or a class for expanded clones.

CDR3nt,CDR3aa,v_gene,j_gene,abundance,d_gene
TGTGCCAGCAGCTTAGGATCCTCTGGGGCCAACGTCCTGACTTTC,CASSLGSSGANVLTF,TRBV7-2,TRBJ2-6,-,-
TGTGCCAGCAGTTTATCGGGAGGGAGGCACGAGCAGTACTTC,CASSLSGGRHEQYF,TRBV27,TRBJ2-7,-,TRBD2
TGCGCCAGCAGAGGACTAGCGCCTACCTACGAGCAGTACTTC,CASRGLAPTYEQYF,TRBV10-2,TRBJ2-7,-,TRBD2
TGTGCCAGCAGCCTAGCGGGGGGGCAGAGGGAGCAGTACTTC,CASSLAGGQREQYF,TRBV25-1,TRBJ2-7,-,TRBD2
TGTGCCAGCAGCCCCCGCAGGGGAGGAAATGAGCAGTTCTTC,CASSPRRGGNEQFF,TRBV7-9,TRBJ2-1,-,-
TGTGCCAGCAGCTTGGATAGCTCCTTCGGCAATGAGCAGTTCTTC,CASSLDSSFGNEQFF,TRBV5-4,TRBJ2-1,-,-
TGTGCCAGCAGCGTAGGAGGACTAGCGGGGGCCCCCCAAGAGACCCAGTACTTC,CASSVGGLAGAPQETQYF,TRBV9,TRBJ2-5,-,TRBD2
TGTGCCAGCAGCTTAGCCATTTCCAATGAGCAGTTCTTC,CASSLAISNEQFF,TRBV7-2,TRBJ2-1,once,-
TGTGCCAGCAGCTCCCCCGGACCGTACGAGCAGTACTTC,CASSSPGPYEQYF,TRBV7-2,TRBJ2-7,-,-
TGTGCCAGCAGCTTAAGTTTATCGGGACAGGGGACGGATGGCTACACCTTC,CASSLSLSGQGTDGYTF,TRBV7-2,TRBJ1-2,-,TRBD1
TGTGCCAGCAGCTTAGAACTAGCGGGGGGTATTGATGAGCAGTTCTTC,CASSLELAGGIDEQFF,TRBV7-2,TRBJ2-1,-,TRBD2
TGTGCCAGTAGTAATGGCCCCATGAACACTGAAGCTTTCTTT,CASSNGPMNTEAFF,TRBV19,TRBJ1-1,-,-
TGTGCCAGCAGTCTGACTAGCGGGGGTGCCTACAATGAGCAGTTCTTC,CASSLTSGGAYNEQFF,TRBV28,TRBJ2-1,-,TRBD2
TGCGCCAGCAGCCAGAGAACGGGGGCCAAAAACATTCAGTACTTC,CASSQRTGAKNIQYF,TRBV4-3,TRBJ2-4,-,-
TGTGCCTGGAGTTCCTTACTTAACTATGGCTACACCTTC,CAWSSLLNYGYTF,TRBV30,TRBJ1-2,-,-
TGTGCCAGCAGCCGACTAGCGGGGGGGAGAGAGACCCAGTACTTC,CASSRLAGGRETQYF,TRBV7-9,TRBJ2-5,-,TRBD2
TGTGCCTGGGCACCGGGACTCAAAGATACGCAGTATTTT,CAWAPGLKDTQYF,TRBV30,TRBJ2-3,-,-
TGTGCCAGCAGTGATGCAGGACAGGGGGCCAAAAACATTCAGTACTTC,CASSDAGQGAKNIQYF,TRBV28,TRBJ2-4,-,TRBD1
TGTGCCAGCTCACCACCGCTGAAATCACCCCTCCACTTT,CASSPPLKSPLHF,TRBV18,TRBJ1-6,-,-
TGTGCCATCACAGGGGGTGGTAATGAAAAACTGTTTTTT,CAITGGGNEKLFF,TRBV10-3,TRBJ1-4,-,TRBD1
TGTGCCAGCAGTGGACAGGGAATCGGGACCCAGTACTTC,CASSGQGIGTQYF,TRBV6-1,TRBJ2-5,-,TRBD1
TGTGCCAGCACCCCGTTTTCGGGCCCGACAATAGAGACCCAGTACTTC,CASTPFSGPTIETQYF,TRBV5-6,TRBJ2-5,-,-
TGTGCCAGCTCACTACAGGTCAGGGACTATGGCTACACCTTC,CASSLQVRDYGYTF,TRBV18,TRBJ1-2,-,-
TGTGCCAGCAGCCCGCCCTTCCTGGTTCAAGATACGCAGTATTTT,CASSPPFLVQDTQYF,TRBV7-8,TRBJ2-3,-,-
TGTGCCAGCAGCTTAAGAGGACAGGGGGTCAATCAGCCCCAGCATTTT,CASSLRGQGVNQPQHF,TRBV5-6,TRBJ1-5,-,TRBD1
TGTGCCAGCAGCGGGACAGGAGGGGCAAATGAGCAGTTCTTC,CASSGTGGANEQFF,TRBV9,TRBJ2-1,-,-
TGTGCCAGCAGCCCCATTTCCGCAACTAATGAAAAACTGTTTTTT,CASSPISATNEKLFF,TRBV9,TRBJ1-4,-,-
TGTGCCTTAACCCCCCAGGCTGGCCTCTCTGGCTACACCTTC,CALTPQAGLSGYTF,TRBV30,TRBJ1-2,-,-
TGTGCCTCCGACTCGGAAGGCTACACCTTC,CASDSEGYTF,TRBV30,TRBJ1-2,-,-
TGTGCCAGCTCACCACCCGGGGGATCTGAAAAACTGTTTTTT,CASSPPGGSEKLFF,TRBV18,TRBJ1-4,-,-